This is a list of T cell receptor beta chains from one sample in a study of shared clonotypes between healthy human individuals. This table comes from immunoSEQ multiplex PCR, and its TCRdb copy is limited to in-frame clones, with some not included. The sample yields approximately 2.5 million clones, roughly 92% seen once. Source material: naive CD4+ T cells sorted from blood. Every receptor here comes from a young man in good health. Each CDR3 is given with its conserved first and last residue. Each record gives: CDR3 protein, J gene, V gene.

CASSPLAGGPNEQFF TRBJ2-1 TRBV14
CASSPPSRGNEQFF TRBJ2-1 TRBV18
CASSELGRGQKEDEQFF TRBJ2-1 TRBV25-1
CASRRGGAEDTQYF TRBJ2-3 TRBV6-5
CAWSRSGPRIGTEAFF TRBJ1-1 TRBV30
CASTSKAGSGEAFF TRBJ1-1 TRBV9
CASSVTFDTGELFF TRBJ2-2 TRBV5-6
CASSQGQVRNTEAFF TRBJ1-1 TRBV19
CASSPHRDPEVEQYF TRBJ2-7 TRBV18
CASRPGQGAINEKLFF TRBJ1-4 TRBV5-1
CSVAFPPRPDTGELFF TRBJ2-2 TRBV29-1
CASSIRVLGELFF TRBJ2-2 TRBV19
CASSPQGTSLNEQFF TRBJ2-1 TRBV7-3
CASSPAGTGNEQYF TRBJ2-7 TRBV11-2
CASSLEGTGSEKLFF TRBJ1-4 TRBV7-8